Presented here are 21 T cell receptor beta chains from one specimen sequenced in a study of blood T cell repertoires in COVID-19. The assay was immunoSEQ multiplex PCR, and TCRdb's table has in-frame clones only and misses some. The data show about 74,000 clones, with about four fifths seen just once and around 13% held by the top ten. The specimen was peripheral blood. The receptors here all came from a human donor in a cohort sampled during active COVID-19.

This clone is a singleton in its sample. This sequence joins TRBV18 and TRBJ2-2; 9 nucleotides align to TRBD1. J lost 5 bases, V lost 2 bases, and 6 bases had no gene match. The CDR3 spans 16 residues. From germline, CDR1 is KGHSH and CDR2 LQKENI. CDR3 amino acids: CASSPEQGATTGELFF. The CDR3 DNA reads TGTGCCAGCTCACCAGAACAGGGGGCGACGACCGGGGAGCTGTTTTTT.

This clone was found once. The chain employs TRBV5-1 and TRBJ2-3, with a tentative D call TRBD1 (6 bases). This CDR3 is 16 amino acids long. Germline V CDR1 and CDR2: SGHRS, YFSETQ. The germline V and J ends were trimmed by 0 bases and 0 bases, with 11 bases remaining between them. DNA for the CDR3: TGCGCCAGCAGCTTGGCTCTCCAGGGGAGCACAGATACGCAGTATTTT. Translating gives CASSLALQGSTDTQYF.

The rearrangement links TRBV10-3 to TRBJ1-2, with 8 positions matching TRBD1. Germline V lookup: CDR1 ENHRY, CDR2 SYGVKD. CDR3 length equals 13 residues. V was clipped by 10 bases and J by 5 bases; unmatched bases: 9. CDR3 sequence (DNA): TGTGCCACCGAGAAGACAGGGGAATATGGCTACACCTTC. Residues: CATEKTGEYGYTF.

This rearrangement joins TRBV5-4 to TRBJ2-3; TRBD2 agrees at 10 bases. The trim removed 4 bases at V and 1 base at J, leaving 3 bases unmatched. Germline CDR1 is SGHNT and CDR2 is YYREEE (reference sequence). This CDR3 has 15 amino acids. Here the CDR3 reads CASSIGTSGTDTQYF. The DNA for the CDR3 is TGTGCCAGCAGCATCGGGACTAGCGGCACAGATACGCAGTATTTT.

The rearrangement joins TRBV2 to TRBJ1-5; possible D gene TRBD1, 5 bases. V was cut by 6 bases and J by 4 bases, with 10 bases left in between. CDR1 and CDR2 (germline): SNHLY, FYNNEI. The CDR3 extends over 13 amino acids. The CDR3 protein is CASRYRLNQPQHF. The CDR3 DNA is TGTGCCAGCAGGTACAGGCTAAATCAGCCCCAGCATTTT.

The chain is built from TRBV4-1 and TRBJ2-7; D is unclear. The germline CDR1 and CDR2 sequences are MGHRA and YSYEKL. CDR3 length: 10 residues. The ends were cut back, 4 bases at V and 4 bases at J, with 2 bases in the middle. The CDR3 region is CASSPYEQYF. The CDR3 DNA reads TGCGCCAGCAGCCCATACGAGCAGTACTTC.

The rearrangement links TRBV18 to TRBJ2-3; 9 bases are shared with TRBD1. This CDR3 comprises 16 residues. CDR1 KGHSH and CDR2 LQKENI come from the germline V gene. The V segment lost 6 bases and the J segment 2 bases; nucleotides outside the gene matches: 9. The CDR3 spells CASSRDGTGHTDTQYF. For the CDR3, the DNA is TGTGCCAGCTCTCGCGACGGGACAGGGCACACAGATACGCAGTATTTT.

On this clone: Other nucleotide sequences in the sample specify the same CDR3. The chain carries TRBV27 and TRBJ1-5; 8 bases map to TRBD1. V gave up 2 bases and J gave up 4 bases; unmatched junction bases: 4. The CDR3 is 15 amino acids. Germline CDR1 reads MNHEY; CDR2 reads SMNVEV (reference sequence). The CDR3 DNA follows: TGTGCCAGCAGTTTAGGTACAGGGGGGAATCAGCCCCAGCATTTT. This encodes CASSLGTGGNQPQHF.

The chain combines TRBV11-2 with TRBJ1-5; TRBD1 matches at 10 bases. V trimming: 3 bases; J trimming: 11 bases; junction bases outside the gene matches: 1. Germline V gene sequence: CDR1 SGHAT, CDR2 FQNNGV. The length of the CDR3 is 12 residues. The DNA of the CDR3 is TGTGCCAGCAGCTTGGGACAGGGGACCCAGCATTTT. This encodes CASSLGQGTQHF.

The chain carries TRBV5-4 and TRBJ2-1; D is possibly TRBD1 (5 bases). Trimming removed 6 bases from V and 8 bases from J, with 18 bases in between. The CDR3 runs 14 residues. Germline lookup yields CDR1 SGHNT and CDR2 YYREEE (reference sequence). The CDR3 sequence: CASTVAAGNDEQFF. CDR3 coding DNA: TGTGCCAGCACCGTCGCTGCAGGGAACGATGAGCAGTTCTTC.

The gene calls are TRBV2 and TRBJ2-2, with D uncertain. Trimming stripped 3 bases from V and 1 base from J, with 9 bases between. The V gene's germline CDR1 is SNHLY and CDR2 FYNNEI. This CDR3 is 15 amino acids long. CDR3 nucleotide sequence: TGTGCCAGCAGTGAGTTCAGGATGAACACCGGGGAGCTGTTTTTT. Translation: CASSEFRMNTGELFF.

The genes are TRBV9 and TRBJ1-2; D is perhaps TRBD1 (5 bases). There are 17 residues in the CDR3. Germline loops: CDR1 SGDLS, CDR2 YYNGEE. V dropped 5 bases and J dropped 3 bases, with 23 bases sitting between them. CDR3 residues: CASRPGMQEETDYGYTF. The DNA for the CDR3 is TGTGCCAGCAGGCCTGGGATGCAGGAAGAGACAGACTATGGCTACACCTTC.

This clone appeared once. V usage is TRBV5-1 and J usage is TRBJ2-5; 9 nucleotides line up with TRBD1. Germline V gene lookup returns CDR1 SGHRS and CDR2 YFSETQ. The CDR3 is made up of 16 amino acids. Trimming took 5 bases from V and 2 from J; bases not matched to a gene: 10. CDR3 region: CASSRQGDYLQETQYF. DNA of the CDR3: TGCGCCAGCAGTAGACAGGGGGACTACCTGCAAGAGACCCAGTACTTC.

The chain is built from TRBV19 and TRBJ1-4, with unresolved D. This CDR3 is built from 15 residues. Germline V gene sequence: CDR1 LNHDA, CDR2 SQIVND (reference sequence). The V gene lost 5 bases and the J gene lost 8 bases, with 18 bases spanning the gap. CDR3 protein: CASSPGYDRQEKLFF. CDR3 nucleotide sequence: TGTGCCAGTAGTCCCGGGTACGACCGGCAAGAAAAACTGTTTTTT.

This chain links TRBV2 with TRBJ1-4, with TRBD1 as a possible D gene (5 bases). The CDR3 spans 15 residues. Looked up from germline, CDR1 is SNHLY and CDR2 is FYNNEI. V lost 1 base to trimming and J lost 7 bases, with 13 bases between them. In nucleotides, the CDR3 is TGTGCCAGCAGTGAAGGGGGGGTCTTCGGTGAAAAACTGTTTTTT. Its translation: CASSEGGVFGEKLFF.

This clone was counted a few times. The chain recombines TRBV29-1 with TRBJ2-1, with 12 bases lining up with TRBD1. The CDR3 covers 19 residues. V lost 6 bases to trimming and J lost 7 bases; unmatched junction nucleotides: 22. CDR1 and CDR2 from the germline V gene are SQVTM and ANQGSEA. The CDR3 coding sequence is TGCAGCGTCACCGACGACGGGACAGGGGGCGGTCGGGTGGGAAATGAGCAGTTCTTC. This gives the protein CSVTDDGTGGGRVGNEQFF.

The genes are TRBV7-2 and TRBJ2-1; D might be TRBD2 (7 bases). This CDR3 is built from 16 residues. Germline loops: CDR1 SGHTA, CDR2 FQGNSA. V lost 5 bases to trimming and J lost 15 bases, with 29 bases between them. The CDR3 nucleotides read TGTGCCAGCAGCCCCAACACCCGCGGCGGGGGCCTCCTCCTGTTCTTC. Protein product: CASSPNTRGGGLLLFF.

The V and J genes are TRBV5-1 and TRBJ1-6; the D gene is possibly TRBD1 (6 bases). The CDR3 extends over 15 amino acids. The V end was cut by 4 bases, the J end by 8 bases, with 16 bases between. Germline loops: CDR1 SGHRS, CDR2 YFSETQ. The CDR3 DNA reads as TGCGCCAGCAGCACGTCTTTCAGGGGCGATTCACCCCTCCACTTT. Its protein product is CASSTSFRGDSPLHF.

The chain uses TRBV18 and TRBJ2-7, with D possibly being TRBD2 (5 bases). CDR1 and CDR2 from the germline V gene are KGHSH and LQKENI. V lost 0 bases to trimming and J lost 7 bases, with 10 bases between them. This CDR3 has 13 residues. CDR3 DNA: TGTGCCAGCTCACCACCGTTTCGGGGAGAGCAGTACTTC. This sequence encodes CASSPPFRGEQYF.

The V call is TRBV18, the J call TRBJ2-7; 8 bases match TRBD2. Germline V CDR1 and CDR2: KGHSH, LQKENI. J lost 5 bases, V lost 5 bases, and 5 bases had no gene match. The CDR3 loop spans 13 amino acids. CDR3: CASSGTRLDEQYF. Here the CDR3 DNA reads TGTGCCAGCTCAGGGACTAGACTCGACGAGCAGTACTTC.

The chain links TRBV7-6 to TRBJ2-2; 8 bases are shared with TRBD2. Germline loops: CDR1 SGHVS, CDR2 FNYEAQ. The CDR3 has 17 amino acids. V lost 1 base, J lost 3 bases, and 7 bases stayed unmatched. CDR3 in DNA: TGTGCCAGCAGCTTAGGAGCAGCGGGGGCTTACACCGGGGAGCTGTTTTTT. Amino acid sequence: CASSLGAAGAYTGELFF. The whole variable domain, remainder taken from reference TRBV7-6 and TRBJ2-2, is GAGVSQSPRYKVTKRGQDVALRCDPISGHVSLYWYRQALGQGPEFLTYFNYEAQQDKSGLPNDRFSAERPEGSISTLTIQRTEQRDSAMYRCASSLGAAGAYTGELFFGEGSRLTVL.